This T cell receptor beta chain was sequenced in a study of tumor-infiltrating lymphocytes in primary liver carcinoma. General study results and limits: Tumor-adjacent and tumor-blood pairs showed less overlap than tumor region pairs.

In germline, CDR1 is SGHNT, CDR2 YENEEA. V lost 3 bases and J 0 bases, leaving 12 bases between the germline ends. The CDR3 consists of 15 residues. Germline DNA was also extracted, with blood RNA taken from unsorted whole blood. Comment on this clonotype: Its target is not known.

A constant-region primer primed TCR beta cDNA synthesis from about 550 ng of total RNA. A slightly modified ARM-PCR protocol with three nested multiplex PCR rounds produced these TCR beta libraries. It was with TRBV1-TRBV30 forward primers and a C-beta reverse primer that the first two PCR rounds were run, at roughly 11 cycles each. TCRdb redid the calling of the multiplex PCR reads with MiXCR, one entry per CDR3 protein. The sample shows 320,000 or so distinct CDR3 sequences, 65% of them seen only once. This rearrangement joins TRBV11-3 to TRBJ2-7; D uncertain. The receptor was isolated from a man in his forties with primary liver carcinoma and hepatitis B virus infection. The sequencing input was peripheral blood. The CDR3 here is CASSFKAGFSYEQYF. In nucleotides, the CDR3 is TGTGCCAGCAGCTTTAAAGCTGGTTTCTCCTACGAGCAGTACTTC. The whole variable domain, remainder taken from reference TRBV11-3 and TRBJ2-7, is EAGVVQSPRYKIIEKKQPVAFWCNPISGHNTLYWYLQNLGQGPELLIRYENEEAVDDSQLPKDRFSAERLKGVDSTLKIQPAELGDSAVYLCASSFKAGFSYEQYFGPGTRLTVT.